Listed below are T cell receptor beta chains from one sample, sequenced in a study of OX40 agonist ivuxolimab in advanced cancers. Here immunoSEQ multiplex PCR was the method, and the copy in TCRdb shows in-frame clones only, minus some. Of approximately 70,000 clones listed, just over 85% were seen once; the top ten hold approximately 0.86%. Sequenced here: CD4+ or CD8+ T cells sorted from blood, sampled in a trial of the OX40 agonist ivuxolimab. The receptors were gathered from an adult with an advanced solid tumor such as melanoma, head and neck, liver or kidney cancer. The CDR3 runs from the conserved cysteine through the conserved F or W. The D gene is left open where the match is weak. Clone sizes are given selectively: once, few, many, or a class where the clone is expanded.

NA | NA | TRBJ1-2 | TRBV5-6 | CASSRRGINYGYTF | TGTGCCAGCAGCCGCCGAGGGATTAACTATGGCTACACCTTC
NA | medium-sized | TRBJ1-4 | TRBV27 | CASSLVGLGDEKLFF | TGTGCCAGCAGTTTAGTCGGGTTAGGAGATGAAAAACTGTTTTTT
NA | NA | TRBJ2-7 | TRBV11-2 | CASSAYYEQYF | TGTGCCAGCAGCGCCTACTACGAGCAGTACTTC
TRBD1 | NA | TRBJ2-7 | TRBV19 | CASSRDRGPYEQYF | TGTGCCAGTAGTAGGGACAGGGGGCCCTACGAGCAGTACTTC
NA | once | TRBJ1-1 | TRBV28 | CASSRGTEAFF | TGTGCCAGCAGTCGAGGCACTGAAGCTTTCTTT
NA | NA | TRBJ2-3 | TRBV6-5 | CASRVGFSTDTQYF | TGTGCCAGCAGAGTCGGGTTTAGCACAGATACGCAGTATTTT
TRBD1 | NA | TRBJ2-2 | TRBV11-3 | CASSLDRPGTGEFTGELFF | TGTGCCAGCAGCTTAGATCGTCCGGGGACAGGGGAGTTCACCGGGGAGCTGTTTTTT
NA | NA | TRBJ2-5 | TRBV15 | CATSSFRGGSRETQYF | TGTGCCACCAGCAGTTTCCGTGGGGGGAGTAGGGAGACCCAGTACTTC
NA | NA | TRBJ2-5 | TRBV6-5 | CASSYGGREETQYF | TGTGCCAGCAGTTACGGGGGGCGGGAAGAGACCCAGTACTTC
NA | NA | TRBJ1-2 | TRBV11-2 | CASSYQGQQGYTF | TGTGCCAGCAGCTATCAGGGTCAGCAGGGCTACACCTTC
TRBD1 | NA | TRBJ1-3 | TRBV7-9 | CASSPGTGAPGNTIYF | TGTGCCAGCAGCCCCGGGACAGGGGCCCCTGGAAACACCATATATTTT
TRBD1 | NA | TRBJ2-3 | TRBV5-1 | CASSRGQGSTDTQYF | TGCGCCAGCAGCAGGGGACAGGGCAGCACAGATACGCAGTATTTT
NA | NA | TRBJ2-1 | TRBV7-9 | CASSRLAGSSYNEQFF | TGTGCCAGCAGCCGCTTGGCGGGGAGCTCCTACAATGAGCAGTTCTTC
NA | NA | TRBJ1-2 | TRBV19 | CASSLGSEENYGYTF | TGTGCCAGTAGTTTGGGATCGGAGGAAAACTATGGCTACACCTTC
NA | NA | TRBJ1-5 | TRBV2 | CASSEAVLVTAQPQHF | TGTGCCAGCAGTGAAGCGGTACTGGTCACCGCTCAGCCCCAGCATTTT
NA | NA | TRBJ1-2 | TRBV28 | CASSFYGSYGYTF | TGTGCCAGCAGTTTTTATGGTTCCTATGGCTACACCTTC
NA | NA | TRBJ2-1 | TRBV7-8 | CASSLFPPNEQFF | TGTGCCAGCAGCTTATTCCCTCCCAATGAGCAGTTCTTC
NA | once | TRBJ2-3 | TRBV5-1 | CASSLVAGDTQYF | TGCGCCAGCAGCTTGGTGGCGGGAGATACGCAGTATTTT
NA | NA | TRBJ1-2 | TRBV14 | CASSQDGKYGYTF | TGTGCCAGCAGCCAAGACGGGAAGTATGGCTACACCTTC
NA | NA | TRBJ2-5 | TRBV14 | CASSLQGLGGTQYF | TGTGCCAGCAGCCTACAGGGTTTGGGAGGGACCCAGTACTTC
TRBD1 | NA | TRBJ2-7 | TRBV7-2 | CASSRTGPYEQYF | TGTGCCAGCAGCAGGACAGGGCCCTACGAGCAGTACTTC
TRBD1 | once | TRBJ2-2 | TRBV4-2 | CASSTQDRGRDRELFF | TGTGCCAGCAGCACCCAGGACAGGGGGCGGGACCGGGAGCTGTTTTTT
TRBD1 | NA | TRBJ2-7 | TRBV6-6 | CASLDRVNEQYF | TGTGCCAGCCTCGACAGGGTCAACGAGCAGTACTTC
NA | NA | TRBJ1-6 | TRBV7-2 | CASTRTRNNSPLHF | TGTGCCAGCACCCGGACAAGGAATAATTCACCCCTCCACTTT
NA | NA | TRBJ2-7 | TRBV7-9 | CASSLVGAFQNEQYF | TGTGCCAGCAGCTTAGTAGGGGCGTTTCAGAACGAGCAGTACTTC
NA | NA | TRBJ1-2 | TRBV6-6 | CASSSGQYLGYTF | TGTGCCAGCAGCTCTGGGCAGTACCTGGGATACACCTTC
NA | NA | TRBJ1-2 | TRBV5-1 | CASSLRGSNYGYTF | TGCGCCAGCAGCTTGAGGGGTTCTAACTATGGCTACACCTTC
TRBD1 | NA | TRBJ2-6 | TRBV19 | CASSARQGASGANVLTF | TGTGCCAGTAGTGCTAGACAGGGAGCCTCTGGGGCCAACGTCCTGACTTTC
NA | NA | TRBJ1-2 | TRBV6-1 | CASSERQDYGYTF | TGTGCCAGCAGTGAGAGGCAGGACTATGGCTACACCTTC
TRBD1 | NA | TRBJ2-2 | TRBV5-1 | CASSPVGTGGAGELFF | TGCGCCAGCAGCCCGGTAGGGACAGGGGGCGCCGGGGAGCTGTTTTTT
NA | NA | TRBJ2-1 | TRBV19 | CASRTLLGEYNEQFF | TGTGCCAGTAGGACTCTCTTGGGGGAGTACAATGAGCAGTTCTTC
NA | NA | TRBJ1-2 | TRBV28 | CASTLRQGNGYTF | TGTGCCAGCACCTTGAGGCAGGGAAATGGCTACACCTTC
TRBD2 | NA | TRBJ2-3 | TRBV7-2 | CASRRGGPADTQYF | TGTGCCAGCAGACGGGGAGGGCCGGCGGATACGCAGTATTTT
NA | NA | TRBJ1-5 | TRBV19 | CASSIYGDSNQPQHF | TGTGCCAGTAGTATTTATGGGGATAGCAATCAGCCCCAGCATTTT
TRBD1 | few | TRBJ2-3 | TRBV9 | CASSPERQGASPDTQYF | TGTGCCAGCAGCCCAGAGCGACAGGGAGCGTCCCCAGATACGCAGTATTTT
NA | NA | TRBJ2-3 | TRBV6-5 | CASSDSRPTDTQYF | TGTGCCAGCAGCGACTCCCGACCCACAGATACGCAGTATTTT
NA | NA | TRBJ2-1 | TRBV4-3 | CASSSRGGFNEQFF | TGCGCCAGCAGCTCCAGGGGGGGATTCAATGAGCAGTTCTTC
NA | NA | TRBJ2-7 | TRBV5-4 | CASSQDHSYEQYF | TGTGCCAGCAGCCAGGACCACAGCTACGAGCAGTACTTC
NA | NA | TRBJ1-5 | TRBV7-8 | CASSYFKGTGSNQPQHF | TGTGCCAGCAGCTATTTTAAGGGGACGGGAAGCAATCAGCCCCAGCATTTT
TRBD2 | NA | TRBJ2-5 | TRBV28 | CASSHRLAGKQETQYF | TGTGCCAGCAGTCACCGACTAGCGGGAAAACAAGAGACCCAGTACTTC
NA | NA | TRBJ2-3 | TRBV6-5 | CASSRAGRSTDTQYF | TGTGCCAGCAGTAGGGCGGGGAGAAGCACAGATACGCAGTATTTT
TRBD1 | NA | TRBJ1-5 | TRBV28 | CASSLADRVVSQPQHF | TGTGCCAGCAGTTTAGCGGACAGGGTTGTAAGTCAGCCCCAGCATTTT
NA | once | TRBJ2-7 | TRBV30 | CAWSEQERYEQYF | TGTGCCTGGAGTGAACAGGAGCGTTACGAGCAGTACTTC
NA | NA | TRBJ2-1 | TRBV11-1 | CASNHGRTRWNEQFF | TGTGCCAGCAACCACGGGCGGACCAGGTGGAATGAGCAGTTCTTC
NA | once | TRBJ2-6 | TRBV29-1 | CSVVGGPGANVLTF | TGCAGCGTTGTTGGGGGGCCTGGGGCCAACGTCCTGACTTTC
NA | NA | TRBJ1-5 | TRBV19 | CASRRGEGGNQPQHF | TGTGCCAGTCGGAGGGGGGAGGGGGGCAATCAGCCCCAGCATTTT
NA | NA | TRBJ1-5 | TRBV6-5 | CASSTNRDQPQHF | TGTGCCAGCAGTACTAACAGGGATCAGCCCCAGCATTTT
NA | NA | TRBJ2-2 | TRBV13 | CASSSSKGRTNTGELFF | TGTGCCAGCAGCTCCTCAAAGGGGAGAACGAACACCGGGGAGCTGTTTTTT
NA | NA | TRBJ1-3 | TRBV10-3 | CAIRGDSSSGNTIYF | TGTGCCATCAGGGGCGACAGTTCCTCTGGAAACACCATATATTTT
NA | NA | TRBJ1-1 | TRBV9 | CASSVEPNTEAFF | TGTGCCAGCAGCGTAGAGCCGAACACTGAAGCTTTCTTT
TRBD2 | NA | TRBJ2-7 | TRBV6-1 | CASRTSGTREQYF | TGTGCCAGCAGGACTAGCGGCACCCGGGAGCAGTACTTC
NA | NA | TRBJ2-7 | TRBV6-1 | CAKTATSYEQYF | TGTGCCAAGACAGCGACATCCTACGAGCAGTACTTC
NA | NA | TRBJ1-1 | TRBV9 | CASSTQEGTEAFF | TGTGCCAGCAGCACCCAGGAGGGCACTGAAGCTTTCTTT